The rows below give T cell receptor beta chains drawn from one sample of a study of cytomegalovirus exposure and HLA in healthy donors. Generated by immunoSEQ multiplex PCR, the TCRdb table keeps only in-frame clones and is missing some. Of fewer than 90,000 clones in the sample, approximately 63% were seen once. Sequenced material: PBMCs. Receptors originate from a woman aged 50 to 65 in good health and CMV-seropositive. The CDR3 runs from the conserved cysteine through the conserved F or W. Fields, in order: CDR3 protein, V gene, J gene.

CDR3: CASSPVGLVYDEQYF; V: TRBV11-2; J: TRBJ2-7
CDR3: CASSMEGGSGYTF; V: TRBV19; J: TRBJ1-2
CDR3: CASSLAGTGELFF; V: TRBV5-4; J: TRBJ2-2
CDR3: CATGTGGYEQYF; V: TRBV19; J: TRBJ2-7
CDR3: CASSLSFSQPQHF; V: TRBV7-3; J: TRBJ1-5
CDR3: CASSTGTPNYGYTF; V: TRBV6-5; J: TRBJ1-2
CDR3: CASRIGQTYEQYF; V: TRBV6-5; J: TRBJ2-7
CDR3: CASKAGGSYNEQFF; V: TRBV28; J: TRBJ2-1
CDR3: CAWATGPGELFF; V: TRBV30; J: TRBJ2-2
CDR3: CASSLPGTGANYGYTF; V: TRBV7-8; J: TRBJ1-2
CDR3: CASSPYPSGALQETQYF; V: TRBV4-1; J: TRBJ2-5
CDR3: CASSLELMNTEAFF; V: TRBV7-9; J: TRBJ1-1
CDR3: CASSVQGQHNEQFF; V: TRBV9; J: TRBJ2-1
CDR3: CASSLGVPGYTF; V: TRBV7-8; J: TRBJ1-2
CDR3: CASRNRQGGQPQHF; V: TRBV2; J: TRBJ1-5